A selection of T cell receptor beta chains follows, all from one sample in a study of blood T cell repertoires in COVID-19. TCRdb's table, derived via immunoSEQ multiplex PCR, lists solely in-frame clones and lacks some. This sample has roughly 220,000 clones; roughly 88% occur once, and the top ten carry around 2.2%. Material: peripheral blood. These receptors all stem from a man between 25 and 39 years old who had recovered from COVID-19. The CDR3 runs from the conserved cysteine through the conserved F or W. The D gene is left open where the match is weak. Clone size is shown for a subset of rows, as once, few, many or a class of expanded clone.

cdr3_nt: TGCAGCGTTGAGGGGGCGGGAGTCAGGGGCTACGAGCAGTACTTC; cdr3_aa: CSVEGAGVRGYEQYF; d_call: .; v_call: TRBV29-1; clone_size: .; j_call: TRBJ2-7
cdr3_nt: TGTGCCAGCAGAGAGACAGATAATGAAGCTTTCTTT; cdr3_aa: CASRETDNEAFF; d_call: .; v_call: TRBV6-5; clone_size: .; j_call: TRBJ1-1
cdr3_nt: TGTGCCAGCAGCTGGGAAGCGGGGGCATACAATGAGCAGTTCTTC; cdr3_aa: CASSWEAGAYNEQFF; d_call: TRBD2; v_call: TRBV11-3; clone_size: once; j_call: TRBJ2-1
cdr3_nt: TGTGCCAGTAGTATAATCCAGGGCCATCAGCCCCAGCATTTT; cdr3_aa: CASSIIQGHQPQHF; d_call: .; v_call: TRBV19; clone_size: .; j_call: TRBJ1-5
cdr3_nt: TGTGCCAGCAGTGAATTAATGTTTAGCACAGATACGCAGTATTTT; cdr3_aa: CASSELMFSTDTQYF; d_call: .; v_call: TRBV2; clone_size: .; j_call: TRBJ2-3
cdr3_nt: TGTGCCAGCAGTCTCGGACAGGGGACAGCCAAAAACATTCAGTACTTC; cdr3_aa: CASSLGQGTAKNIQYF; d_call: TRBD1; v_call: TRBV5-6; clone_size: .; j_call: TRBJ2-4
cdr3_nt: TGTGCCAGCACCCCCGTGCGGGGGGCTGAGCAGTTCTTC; cdr3_aa: CASTPVRGAEQFF; d_call: TRBD2; v_call: TRBV3-1/TRBV3-2; clone_size: .; j_call: TRBJ2-1
cdr3_nt: TGTGCCAGCAGCTCGACAAGCACCGCCGCCTACGAGCAGTACTTC; cdr3_aa: CASSSTSTAAYEQYF; d_call: .; v_call: TRBV13; clone_size: .; j_call: TRBJ2-7
cdr3_nt: TGTGCCAGCAGGGCGACAGGAAGCTCCTACAATGAGCAGTTCTTC; cdr3_aa: CASRATGSSYNEQFF; d_call: .; v_call: TRBV7-2; clone_size: .; j_call: TRBJ2-1
cdr3_nt: TGTGCCAGCAGTTACCCGACTAGTTTCTGGGGTAGCGAGGAACTAGATGAGCAGTTCTTC; cdr3_aa: CASSYPTSFWGSEELDEQFF; d_call: .; v_call: TRBV6-2/TRBV6-3; clone_size: .; j_call: TRBJ2-1
cdr3_nt: TGTGCCAGCAGCACTCGACTAGCGGGGGGTCAAGAGACCCAGTACTTC; cdr3_aa: CASSTRLAGGQETQYF; d_call: TRBD2; v_call: TRBV7-9; clone_size: .; j_call: TRBJ2-5
cdr3_nt: TGTGCCATCAGTAACCCCAACGGGGATGAAAAACTGTTTTTT; cdr3_aa: CAISNPNGDEKLFF; d_call: .; v_call: TRBV10-3; clone_size: .; j_call: TRBJ1-4
cdr3_nt: TGTGCCAGCACCCGGGGGAGGGGAATGAACACTGAAGCTTTCTTT; cdr3_aa: CASTRGRGMNTEAFF; d_call: .; v_call: TRBV7-9; clone_size: .; j_call: TRBJ1-1
cdr3_nt: TGTGCCAGCAGCTTATATGGCAGGGGGTCAGATCAGCCCCAGCATTTT; cdr3_aa: CASSLYGRGSDQPQHF; d_call: TRBD1; v_call: TRBV7-8; clone_size: .; j_call: TRBJ1-5
cdr3_nt: TGTGCCATCAGTGAGCCACTAGGCGGGGGGTTGCCCGGGGAGCTGTTTTTT; cdr3_aa: CAISEPLGGGLPGELFF; d_call: TRBD2; v_call: TRBV10-3; clone_size: .; j_call: TRBJ2-2